The 25 T cell receptor beta chains below all came from one sample that was sequenced in a study of blood T cell repertoires in COVID-19. Profiling relied on immunoSEQ multiplex PCR, and the TCRdb table lists in-frame clones only, not all of them. The sample yields about 190,000 clones, around 80% seen once. The sequenced sample was peripheral blood. These receptors all come from a man aged 25 to 40 with active or convalescent COVID-19.

Remarks on this clone: The junction differs from germline at one of its ends, possibly a read error. CDR3 sequence: CASSLGQGSTDTQYF. CDR3 nucleotides: TGTGCTAGCAGCTTAGGCCAGGGGAGCACAGATACGCAGTATTTT. The V gene is TRBV7-7, the J gene TRBJ2-3, with D possibly TRBD1 on 6 matching bases. Germline CDR1 SSHAT, CDR2 FNYEAQ (reference sequence). This CDR3 is built from 15 residues. Drawing the rest from reference TRBV7-7 and TRBJ2-3, the complete variable domain is GAGVSQSPRYKVTKRGQDVTLRCDPISSHATLYWYQQALGQGPEFLTYFNYEAQPDKSGLPSDRFSAERPEGSISTLTIQRTEQRDSAMYRCASSLGQGSTDTQYFGPGTRLTVL.

V usage is TRBV10-2 and J usage is TRBJ2-1; 10 nucleotides align to TRBD2. This CDR3 has 17 amino acids. V shed 5 bases, J shed 1 base, and the junction held 8 bases outside the gene matches. Germline CDR1 is WSHSY and CDR2 is SAAADI. CDR3 region: CASSPAGTSVSYNEQFF. The CDR3 nucleotides are TGCGCCAGCAGTCCTGCCGGGACTAGCGTGTCCTACAATGAGCAGTTCTTC.

The chain links TRBV7-2 to TRBJ2-1, with 8 bases lining up with TRBD2. The junction had 9 bases not matched to a gene; V was cut back by 1 base and J by 7 bases. The length of the CDR3 is 16 residues. CDR1 and CDR2 (germline): SGHTA, FQGNSA. DNA of the CDR3: TGTGCCAGCAGCTTAGTAAGGGCGGGAGGAAAGAATGAGCAGTTCTTC. Translated: CASSLVRAGGKNEQFF.

The chain combines TRBV24-1 with TRBJ2-1; tentatively, D is TRBD2 (6 bases). Germline assignment: CDR1 KGHDR and CDR2 SFDVKD. V dropped 1 base and J dropped 12 bases, with 15 bases sitting between them. The CDR3 spans 14 residues. CDR3 sequence (DNA): TGTGCCACCAGTGATTTCGGCGGGATCATCGGGCAGTTCTTC. It yields the protein CATSDFGGIIGQFF.

V is TRBV27 and J is TRBJ2-1, with 8 nucleotides matching TRBD2. Unmatched junction bases numbered 13, after V lost 5 bases and J lost 7 bases. The CDR3 covers 16 residues. Per the germline V gene, CDR1 is MNHEY and CDR2 is SMNVEV (reference sequence). The CDR3 DNA sequence: TGTGCCAGCAGTCCTCAGGGTACTAGCGGTGTGAATGAGCAGTTCTTC. Amino acids: CASSPQGTSGVNEQFF.

The chain combines TRBV19 with TRBJ2-1; 12 bases line up with TRBD2. Germline V lookup: CDR1 LNHDA, CDR2 SQIVND (reference sequence). J gave up 7 bases and V 6 bases, and 10 bases lay outside the gene matches. The CDR3 totals 16 residues. The CDR3 protein is CASRPLAGGSGNEQFF. The CDR3 bases are TGTGCCAGTAGACCACTAGCGGGGGGTTCGGGGAATGAGCAGTTCTTC.

The chain joins TRBV6-1 to TRBJ1-1; D is ambiguous. Germline lookup yields CDR1 MNHNS and CDR2 SASEGT. Between the trimmed V and J ends, which lost 4 bases and 7 bases, there was a span of 13 bases. The length of the CDR3 is 13 residues. CDR3 sequence reads: CASSARAAGEAFF. In DNA form, the CDR3 reads TGTGCCAGCAGTGCGAGGGCCGCGGGTGAAGCTTTCTTT.

V usage is TRBV6-5 and J usage is TRBJ2-7, with 8 nucleotides matching TRBD1. Trimming removed 0 bases from V and 2 bases from J; junction bases left unmatched: 6. The CDR3 is 16 residues long. The germline CDR1 and CDR2 sequences are MNHEY and SVGAGI. The CDR3 spells CASSYSPDRETYEQYF. The CDR3 DNA sequence: TGTGCCAGCAGTTACTCGCCGGACAGGGAAACCTACGAGCAGTACTTC.

The chain uses TRBV30 and TRBJ1-4; 7 nucleotides line up with TRBD1. With 0 bases clipped from V and 5 bases from J, the junction kept 15 bases outside the gene matches. This CDR3 is 18 amino acids long. Germline lookup yields CDR1 GTSNPN and CDR2 SVGIG (reference sequence). CDR3 nucleotide sequence: TGTGCCTGGAGTGTATCGACCCGTCTGGGACAGTCAAATGAAAAACTGTTTTTT. It encodes CAWSVSTRLGQSNEKLFF. Supplemented by reference TRBV30 and TRBJ1-4, the full variable domain reads SQTIHQWPATLVQPVGSPLSLECTVEGTSNPNLYWYRQAAGRGLQLLFYSVGIGQISSEVPQNLSASRPQDRQFILSSKKLLLSDSGFYLCAWSVSTRLGQSNEKLFFGSGTQLSVL.

The rearrangement joins TRBV6-2 or TRBV6-3 to TRBJ2-1, with D perhaps TRBD1 or TRBD2 (6 bases each). This CDR3 comprises 12 residues. Trimming stripped 6 bases from V and 8 bases from J, with 11 bases between. The V gene's germline CDR1 is MNHEY and CDR2 SVGEGT. CDR3 nucleotide sequence: TGTGCCAGCAGCAGGGGACTTGATGAGCAGTTCTTC. Its protein is CASSRGLDEQFF.

This chain connects TRBV9 to TRBJ1-6, with a tentative D call TRBD1 (5 bases). This CDR3 contains 15 residues. Per the germline V gene, CDR1 is SGDLS and CDR2 is YYNGEE. V lost 0 bases to trimming and J lost 7 bases, with 11 bases between them. The CDR3 loop is CASSVAQGGNSPLHF. The CDR3 DNA reads TGTGCCAGCAGCGTAGCCCAGGGCGGAAATTCACCCCTCCACTTT.

This clone was recorded only once. V and J are TRBV7-2 and TRBJ2-7; 10 positions agree with TRBD2. Germline loops: CDR1 SGHTA, CDR2 FQGNSA. J was trimmed by 3 bases and V by 0 bases; bases with no gene match: 2. The CDR3 has 15 amino acids. The CDR3 region is CASSLASSGGYEQYF. The DNA of the CDR3 is TGTGCCAGCAGCTTAGCGTCTAGCGGGGGCTACGAGCAGTACTTC.

In nucleotides, the CDR3 is TGTGCTAGTGAGCCGGACAGCGGACAGCCCCAGCATTTT. It specifies CASEPDSGQPQHF. The gene calls are TRBV12-5 and TRBJ1-5, with D tentatively TRBD1 (6 bases). This CDR3 comprises 13 residues. CDR1 and CDR2 (germline): LGHNT, FRNRAP. Trimming took 7 bases from V and 7 from J, leaving 14 bases between them.

The genes are TRBV7-3 and TRBJ2-3; D is possibly TRBD1 (6 bases). The germline V gene has CDR1 SGHTA and CDR2 FQGTGA. Trimming removed 4 bases from V and 4 bases from J, with 15 bases in between. The length of the CDR3 is 15 residues. Here the CDR3 reads CASSSLQGSADTQYF. As DNA, the CDR3 is TGTGCCAGCAGCTCCTTGCAGGGGTCCGCAGATACGCAGTATTTT.

The V and J genes are TRBV3-1 (or the pseudogene TRBV3-2) and TRBJ1-2; 7 bases match TRBD1. V lost 4 bases and J lost 8; bases outside the gene matches: 7. CDR1 is LGHDT and CDR2 is YNNKEL in the germline V gene (reference sequence). CDR3 length: 13 residues. In nucleotides, the CDR3 is TGTGCCAGCAGCCCGTCCGGGACAGAAGGCTACACCTTC. Protein sequence: CASSPSGTEGYTF.

The chain carries TRBV27 and TRBJ1-6; D is uncertain. The V gene lost 0 bases and the J gene lost 10 bases, with 7 bases spanning the gap. This CDR3 comprises 13 residues. Germline lookup yields CDR1 MNHEY and CDR2 SMNVEV (reference sequence). The DNA for the CDR3 is TGTGCCAGCAGTTTATCTCACAGCTCACCCCTCCACTTT. This gives the protein CASSLSHSSPLHF.

This chain joins TRBV4-1 and TRBJ1-1; TRBD1 might be the D (5 bases). This CDR3 contains 15 residues. The V end lost 4 bases, the J end lost 1 base, and 13 bases lay between the germline ends. The germline V gene encodes CDR1 MGHRA and CDR2 YSYEKL. CDR3 sequence (DNA): TGCGCCAGCAGCCCTAGGACATTACCGAACACTGAAGCTTTCTTT. Its protein is CASSPRTLPNTEAFF.

J is TRBJ1-4 and V is TRBV5-1, with TRBD1 matching 9 bases. Looked up from germline, CDR1 is SGHRS and CDR2 is YFSETQ. This CDR3 has 15 amino acids. V shed 0 bases, J shed 10 bases, and the junction held 7 bases outside the gene matches. CDR3 loop: CASSLEGQGRGKLFF. The CDR3 DNA is TGCGCCAGCAGCTTGGAGGGACAGGGAAGGGGAAAACTGTTTTTT.

CDR3 sequence (DNA): TGTGCCAGCAGCCTACTCCCGGGACAGCCTTATGGCTACACCTTC. Translating gives CASSLLPGQPYGYTF. The V and J genes are TRBV9 and TRBJ1-2, with 7 bases identical to TRBD1. The CDR3 spans 15 residues. Trimming at V came to 4 bases and at J to 5 bases, leaving 11 bases not matched to a gene. Looked up from germline, CDR1 is SGDLS and CDR2 is YYNGEE.

The V call is TRBV28, the J call TRBJ2-1, with TRBD2 identical over 11 bases. The V gene's germline CDR1 is MDHEN and CDR2 SYDVKM. The CDR3 spans 21 residues. The V and J ends lost 3 bases and 9 bases, in that order; junction bases with no gene match: 25. CDR3 DNA sequence: TGTGCCAGCAGTTTTTCTACAGTAGCGGGAGGGCCGTCTACTTATGAGATTGAGCAGTTCTTC. Protein product: CASSFSTVAGGPSTYEIEQFF. The whole variable domain, remainder taken from reference TRBV28 and TRBJ2-1, is DVKVTQSSRYLVKRTGEKVFLECVQDMDHENMFWYRQDPGLGLRLIYFSYDVKMKEKGDIPEGYSVSREKKERFSLILESASTNQTSMYLCASSFSTVAGGPSTYEIEQFFGPGTRLTVL.

This chain joins TRBV13 and TRBJ2-5, with 15 bases aligning to TRBD2. Per germline, CDR1 PRHDT and CDR2 FYEKMQ (reference sequence). V dropped 5 bases and J dropped 5; count of bases not matched to a gene: 9. The CDR3 length is 17 residues. Here the CDR3 DNA reads TGTGCCAGCAGCCCCGAGGGACTAGCGGGGGGCCGGGAGACCCAGTACTTC. This sequence encodes CASSPEGLAGGRETQYF.

This chain links TRBV12-2 with TRBJ1-6; TRBD1, the table's D call, was not compared with the DNA. TRBV12-2 is classified as a pseudogene. The CDR3 is 17 residues long. CDR3 bases: TGTGCAAGTCGCTTGTTCAGGACAGGGATCTATAATTCACCCCTCCACTTT. This encodes CASRLFRTGIYNSPLHF.

J is TRBJ1-5 and V is TRBV5-1, with 7 bases identical to TRBD1. With 5 bases clipped from V and 0 bases from J, the junction kept 5 bases outside the gene matches. Per the germline V gene, CDR1 is SGHRS and CDR2 is YFSETQ. This CDR3 is 15 amino acids long. CDR3 loop: CASRKGADSNQPQHF. The CDR3 region has the DNA TGCGCCAGCAGAAAGGGGGCCGATAGCAATCAGCCCCAGCATTTT.

This clone was counted once. The chain combines TRBV7-9 with TRBJ2-3; D might be TRBD2 (6 bases). This CDR3 contains 11 residues. Trimming removed 11 bases from V and 0 bases from J, with 6 bases in between. The germline V gene encodes CDR1 SEHNR and CDR2 FQNEAQ (reference sequence). The chain's CDR3 is CAGGSTDTQYF. CDR3 bases: TGTGCCGGGGGGAGCACAGATACGCAGTATTTT.

This clone was detected a few times. The rearrangement links TRBV7-8 to TRBJ1-5; 7 nucleotides align to TRBD1. V trimming: 0 bases; J trimming: 0 bases; junction bases outside the gene matches: 5. This CDR3 contains 17 residues. Germline values: CDR1 SGHVS, CDR2 FQNEAQ. The CDR3 DNA reads as TGTGCCAGCAGCTTAGCCCTCGACAGGGCTAGCAATCAGCCCCAGCATTTT. The encoded protein is CASSLALDRASNQPQHF.